This T cell receptor beta chain was observed in a study of shared clonotypes between healthy human individuals. Background on the study: Three plates each covered CD4 naive and memory; CD8 naive two, CD8 memory one. Points from the study as a whole: Even with large depth, rarefaction showed that sorted-subset sequencing was incomplete.

Clones were read by immunoSEQ multiplex PCR, and TCRdb kept only the in-frame ones, dropping some. This sample has some 1,100,000 clones, with approximately 80% found just once. This clone was detected only once. Its specificity is not known. The receptor comes from a man aged 18 to 35 in good health. Some clones in this sample may be carry-over from other donors' samples. Sample: memory CD4+ T cells from PBMCs. Subset given: CD45RA-negative fraction.

CDR3 protein: CASRGAQTGRVGYTF. CDR3 in DNA: TGTGCCAGCAGGGGCGCCCAGACAGGGAGAGTGGGCTACACCTTC. V usage is TRBV2 and J usage is TRBJ1-2; 7 nucleotides agree with TRBD1. Per germline, CDR1 SNHLY and CDR2 FYNNEI. This CDR3 is built from 15 residues. After removal of 6 bases from V and 8 bases from J, the junction contained 15 bases not matched to a gene.